This T cell receptor beta chain appears in the sequencing data of a study of blood T cell repertoires in COVID-19. Study information: Donors in the United States, Italy and Spain gave samples during acute or convalescent COVID-19. Sample material is recorded as cDNA or gDNA derived from T cells, B-cell-depleted T cells, or PBMCs.

The CDR3 has 16 amino acids. Trimming removed 0 bases at V and 4 bases at J, with 13 bases between. Per germline, CDR1 LNHDA and CDR2 SQIVND (reference sequence). The repertoire was sequenced with immunoSEQ multiplex PCR; TCRdb's copy has only in-frame clones and lacks some. This sample has 270,000 or so clones, with 86% found just once. The V and J genes are TRBV19 and TRBJ1-3; D is ambiguous. The material sequenced was peripheral blood. This TCR came from a woman in her thirties with COVID-19, enrolled during active disease. DNA for the CDR3: TGTGCCAGTAGTATAGATCTAGTTACCGGGGGAAACACCATATATTTT. It translates to CASSIDLVTGGNTIYF.